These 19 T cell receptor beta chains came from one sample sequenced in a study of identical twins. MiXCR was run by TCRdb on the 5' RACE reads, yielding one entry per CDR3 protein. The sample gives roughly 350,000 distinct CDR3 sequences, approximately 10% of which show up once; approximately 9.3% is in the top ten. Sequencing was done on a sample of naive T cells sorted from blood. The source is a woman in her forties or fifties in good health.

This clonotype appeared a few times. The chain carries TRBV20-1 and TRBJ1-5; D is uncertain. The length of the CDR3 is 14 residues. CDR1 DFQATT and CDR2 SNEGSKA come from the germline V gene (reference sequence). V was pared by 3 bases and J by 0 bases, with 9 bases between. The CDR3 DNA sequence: TGCAGTGCTAGGAGAGATAATAGCAATCAGCCCCAGCATTTT. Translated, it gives CSARRDNSNQPQHF.

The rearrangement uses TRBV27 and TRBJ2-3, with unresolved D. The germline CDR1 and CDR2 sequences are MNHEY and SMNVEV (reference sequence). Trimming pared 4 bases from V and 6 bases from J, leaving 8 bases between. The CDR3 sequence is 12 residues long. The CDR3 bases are TGTGCCAGCAGTTCTACATCCGATACGCAGTATTTT. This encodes CASSSTSDTQYF.

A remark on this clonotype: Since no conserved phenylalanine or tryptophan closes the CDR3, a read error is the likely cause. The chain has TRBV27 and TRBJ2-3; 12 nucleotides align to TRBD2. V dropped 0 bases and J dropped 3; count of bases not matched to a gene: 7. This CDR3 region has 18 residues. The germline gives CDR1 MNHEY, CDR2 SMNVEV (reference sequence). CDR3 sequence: CASSLSPRLAGATDTQYS. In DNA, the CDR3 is TGTGCCAGCAGTTTATCGCCCAGACTAGCGGGAGCGACAGATACGCAGTATTCT.

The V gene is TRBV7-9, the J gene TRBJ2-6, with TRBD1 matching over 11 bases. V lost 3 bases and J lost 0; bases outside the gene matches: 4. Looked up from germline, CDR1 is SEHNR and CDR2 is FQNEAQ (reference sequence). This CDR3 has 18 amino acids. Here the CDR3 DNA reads TGTGCCAGCAGCTTCAGGACAGGGGGCGTCTCTGGGGCCAACGTCCTGACTTTC. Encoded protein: CASSFRTGGVSGANVLTF.

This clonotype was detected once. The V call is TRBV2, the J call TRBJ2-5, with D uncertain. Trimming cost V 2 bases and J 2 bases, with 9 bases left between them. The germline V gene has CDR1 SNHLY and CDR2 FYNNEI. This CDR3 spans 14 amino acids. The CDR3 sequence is CASSELPLQETQYF. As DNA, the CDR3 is TGTGCCAGCAGTGAACTTCCCCTACAAGAGACCCAGTACTTC.

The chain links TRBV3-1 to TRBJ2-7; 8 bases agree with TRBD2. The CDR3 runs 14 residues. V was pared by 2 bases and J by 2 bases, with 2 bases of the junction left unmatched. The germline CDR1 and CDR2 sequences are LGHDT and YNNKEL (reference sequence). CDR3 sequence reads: CASSQSGGPYEQYF. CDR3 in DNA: TGTGCCAGCAGCCAAAGCGGGGGACCCTACGAGCAGTACTTC.

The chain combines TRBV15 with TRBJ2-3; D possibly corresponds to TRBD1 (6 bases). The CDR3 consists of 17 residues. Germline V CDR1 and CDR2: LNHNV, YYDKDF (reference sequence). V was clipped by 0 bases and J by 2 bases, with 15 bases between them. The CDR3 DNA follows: TGTGCCACCAGCAGAGAAATCGACAGGATACCCACAGATACGCAGTATTTT. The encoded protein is CATSREIDRIPTDTQYF.

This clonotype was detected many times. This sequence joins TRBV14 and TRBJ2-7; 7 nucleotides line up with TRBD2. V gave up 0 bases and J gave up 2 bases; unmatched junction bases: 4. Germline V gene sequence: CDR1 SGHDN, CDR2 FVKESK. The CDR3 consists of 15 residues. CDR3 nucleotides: TGTGCCAGCAGCCAAGACGCGGGAGAGACCTACGAGCAGTACTTC. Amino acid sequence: CASSQDAGETYEQYF. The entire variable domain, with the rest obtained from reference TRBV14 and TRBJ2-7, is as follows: EAGVTQFPSHSVIEKGQTVTLRCDPISGHDNLYWYRRVMGKEIKFLLHFVKESKQDESGMPNNRFLAERTGGTYSTLKVQPAELEDSGVYFCASSQDAGETYEQYFGPGTRLTVT.

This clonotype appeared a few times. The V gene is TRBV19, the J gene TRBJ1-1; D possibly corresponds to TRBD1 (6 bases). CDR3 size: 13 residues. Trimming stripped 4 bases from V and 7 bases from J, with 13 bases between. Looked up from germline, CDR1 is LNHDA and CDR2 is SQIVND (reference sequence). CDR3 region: CASSTLDRNEAFF. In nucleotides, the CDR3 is TGTGCCAGTAGTACGTTGGACAGAAATGAAGCTTTCTTT.

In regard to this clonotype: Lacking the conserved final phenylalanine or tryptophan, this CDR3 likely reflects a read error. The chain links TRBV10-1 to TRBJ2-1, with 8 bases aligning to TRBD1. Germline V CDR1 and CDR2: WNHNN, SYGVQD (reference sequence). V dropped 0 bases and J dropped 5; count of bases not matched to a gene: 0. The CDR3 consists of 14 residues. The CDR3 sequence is CASSESTGDNEQFL. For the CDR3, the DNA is TGCGCCAGCAGTGAGTCGACAGGGGACAATGAGCAGTTCCTC.

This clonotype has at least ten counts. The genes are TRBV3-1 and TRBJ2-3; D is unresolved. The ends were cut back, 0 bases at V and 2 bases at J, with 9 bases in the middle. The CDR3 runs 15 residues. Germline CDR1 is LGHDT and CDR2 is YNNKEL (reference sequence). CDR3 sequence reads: CASSQDRGITDTQYF. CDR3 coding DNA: TGTGCCAGCAGCCAAGATAGAGGAATCACAGATACGCAGTATTTT.

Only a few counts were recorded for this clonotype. CDR3 sequence (DNA): TGTGCCACCGGTCAGACAGGGACTGAGACCCAGTACTTC. Translating gives CATGQTGTETQYF. The genes are TRBV24-1 and TRBJ2-5, with a tentative D call TRBD1 (7 bases). The CDR3 extends over 13 amino acids. Germline lookup yields CDR1 KGHDR and CDR2 SFDVKD. V was pared by 9 bases and J by 5 bases, with 15 bases between.

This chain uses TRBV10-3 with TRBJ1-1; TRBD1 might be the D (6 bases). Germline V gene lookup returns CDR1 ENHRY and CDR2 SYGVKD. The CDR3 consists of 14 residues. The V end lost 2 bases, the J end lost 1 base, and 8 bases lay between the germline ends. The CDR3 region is CAISEQGPNTEAFF. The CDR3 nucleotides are TGTGCCATCAGTGAGCAGGGGCCGAACACTGAAGCTTTCTTT.

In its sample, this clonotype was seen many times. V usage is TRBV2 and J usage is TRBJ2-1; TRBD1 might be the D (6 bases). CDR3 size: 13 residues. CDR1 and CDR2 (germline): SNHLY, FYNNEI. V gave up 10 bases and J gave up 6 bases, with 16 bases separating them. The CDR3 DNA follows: TGTGCCAACAACAGGGAGATAGGCAATGAGCAGTTCTTC. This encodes CANNREIGNEQFF.

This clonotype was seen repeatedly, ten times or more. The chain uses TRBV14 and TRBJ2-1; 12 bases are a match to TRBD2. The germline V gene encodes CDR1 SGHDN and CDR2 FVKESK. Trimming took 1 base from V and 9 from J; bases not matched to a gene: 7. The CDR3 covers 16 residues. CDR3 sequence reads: CASSQALAGGPGEQFF. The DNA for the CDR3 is TGTGCCAGCAGCCAAGCCCTAGCGGGAGGGCCTGGTGAGCAGTTCTTC. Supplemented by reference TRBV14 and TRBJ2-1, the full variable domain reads EAGVTQFPSHSVIEKGQTVTLRCDPISGHDNLYWYRRVMGKEIKFLLHFVKESKQDESGMPNNRFLAERTGGTYSTLKVQPAELEDSGVYFCASSQALAGGPGEQFFGPGTRLTVL.

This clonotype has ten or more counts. CDR3 coding DNA: TGCGCCAGCAGCCAAGAGAGAGGGGGAGGCTCCTACAATGAGCAGTTCTTC. It translates to CASSQERGGGSYNEQFF. The rearrangement uses TRBV4-1 and TRBJ2-1; either TRBD1 or TRBD2 may supply D (6 bases each). The CDR3 consists of 17 residues. V was pared by 0 bases and J by 0 bases, with 12 bases between. Germline lookup yields CDR1 MGHRA and CDR2 YSYEKL.

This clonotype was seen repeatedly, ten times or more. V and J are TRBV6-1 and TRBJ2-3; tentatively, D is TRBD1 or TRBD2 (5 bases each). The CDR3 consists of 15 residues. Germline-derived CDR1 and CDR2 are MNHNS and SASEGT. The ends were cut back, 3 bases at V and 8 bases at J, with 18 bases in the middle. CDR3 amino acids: CASSDGTNYHTTQYF. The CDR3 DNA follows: TGTGCCAGCAGTGACGGGACGAACTACCACACTACGCAGTATTTT.

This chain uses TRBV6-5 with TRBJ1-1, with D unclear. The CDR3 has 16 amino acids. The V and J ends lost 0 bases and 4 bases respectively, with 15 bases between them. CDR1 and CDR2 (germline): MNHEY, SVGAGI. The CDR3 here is CASSYSKGLVGTEAFF. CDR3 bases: TGTGCCAGCAGTTACTCGAAAGGATTGGTGGGCACTGAAGCTTTCTTT.

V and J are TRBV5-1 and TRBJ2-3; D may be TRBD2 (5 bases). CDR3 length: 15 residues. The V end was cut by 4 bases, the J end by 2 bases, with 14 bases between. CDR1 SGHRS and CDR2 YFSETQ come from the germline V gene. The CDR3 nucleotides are TGCGCCAGCAGCCTGGCGGGCCAACCCACAGATACGCAGTATTTT. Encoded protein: CASSLAGQPTDTQYF.